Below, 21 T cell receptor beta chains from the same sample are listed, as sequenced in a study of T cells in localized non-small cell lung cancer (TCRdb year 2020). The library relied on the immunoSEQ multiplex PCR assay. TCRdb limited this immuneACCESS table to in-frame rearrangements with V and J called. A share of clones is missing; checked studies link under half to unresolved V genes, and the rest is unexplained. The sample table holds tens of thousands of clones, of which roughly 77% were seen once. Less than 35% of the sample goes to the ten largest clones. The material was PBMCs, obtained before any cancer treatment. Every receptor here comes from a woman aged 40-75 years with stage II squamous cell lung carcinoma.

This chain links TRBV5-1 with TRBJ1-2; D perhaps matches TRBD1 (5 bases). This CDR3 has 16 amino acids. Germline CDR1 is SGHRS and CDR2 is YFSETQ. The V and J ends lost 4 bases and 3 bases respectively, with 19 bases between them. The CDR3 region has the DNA TGCGCCAGCAGCGCTGGGGACGGCGTCTCCGACTATGGCTACACCTTC. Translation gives CASSAGDGVSDYGYTF.

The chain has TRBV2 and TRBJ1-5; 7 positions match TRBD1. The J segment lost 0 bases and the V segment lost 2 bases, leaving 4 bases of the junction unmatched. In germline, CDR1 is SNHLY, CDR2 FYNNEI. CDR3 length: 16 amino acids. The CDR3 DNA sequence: TGTGCCAGCAGTGAACAGGGGGGGTATAGCAATCAGCCCCAGCATTTT. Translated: CASSEQGGYSNQPQHF.

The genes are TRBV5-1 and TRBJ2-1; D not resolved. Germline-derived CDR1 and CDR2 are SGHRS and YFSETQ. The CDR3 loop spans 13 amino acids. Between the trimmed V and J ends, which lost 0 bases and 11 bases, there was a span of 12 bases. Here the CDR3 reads CASSLDPSGKQFF. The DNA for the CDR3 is TGCGCCAGCAGCTTGGACCCGTCGGGCAAGCAGTTCTTC.

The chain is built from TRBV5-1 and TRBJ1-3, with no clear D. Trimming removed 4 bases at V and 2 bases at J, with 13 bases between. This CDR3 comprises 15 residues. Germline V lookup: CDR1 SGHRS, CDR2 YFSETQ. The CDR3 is CASSPGSTTGNTIYF. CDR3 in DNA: TGCGCCAGCAGCCCGGGATCGACGACTGGAAACACCATATATTTT.

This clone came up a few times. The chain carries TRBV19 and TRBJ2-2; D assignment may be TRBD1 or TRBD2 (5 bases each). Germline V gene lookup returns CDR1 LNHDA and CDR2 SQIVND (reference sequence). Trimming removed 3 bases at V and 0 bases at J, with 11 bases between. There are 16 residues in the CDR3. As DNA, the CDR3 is TGTGCCAGTAGTATTCGGGGCGGGTCGAACACCGGGGAGCTGTTTTTT. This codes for CASSIRGGSNTGELFF. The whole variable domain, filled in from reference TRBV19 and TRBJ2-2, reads DGGITQSPKYLFRKEGQNVTLSCEQNLNHDAMYWYRQDPGQGLRLIYYSQIVNDFQKGDIAEGYSVSREKKESFPLTVTSAQKNPTAFYLCASSIRGGSNTGELFFGEGSRLTVL.

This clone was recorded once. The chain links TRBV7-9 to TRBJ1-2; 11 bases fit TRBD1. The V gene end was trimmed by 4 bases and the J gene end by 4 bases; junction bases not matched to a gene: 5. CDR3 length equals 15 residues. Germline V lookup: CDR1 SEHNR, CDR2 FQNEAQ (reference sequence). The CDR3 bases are TGTGCCAGCAGCTCTTCCGGGACAGGGGGCTATGGCTACACCTTC. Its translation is CASSSSGTGGYGYTF.

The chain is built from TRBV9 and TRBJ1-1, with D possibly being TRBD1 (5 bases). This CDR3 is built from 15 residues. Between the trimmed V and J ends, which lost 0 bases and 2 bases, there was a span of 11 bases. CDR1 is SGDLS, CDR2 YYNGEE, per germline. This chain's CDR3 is CASSVGQMPNTEAFF. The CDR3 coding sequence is TGTGCCAGCAGCGTAGGACAGATGCCTAACACTGAAGCTTTCTTT. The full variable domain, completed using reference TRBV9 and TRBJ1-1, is DSGVTQTPKHLITATGQRVTLRCSPRSGDLSVYWYQQSLDQGLQFLIQYYNGEERAKGNILERFSAQQFPDLHSELNLSSLELGDSALYFCASSVGQMPNTEAFFGQGTRLTVV.

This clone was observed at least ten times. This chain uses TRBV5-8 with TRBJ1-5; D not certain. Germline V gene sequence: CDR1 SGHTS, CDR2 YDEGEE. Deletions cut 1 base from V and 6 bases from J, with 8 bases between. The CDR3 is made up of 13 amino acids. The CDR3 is CASSLSRSQPQHF. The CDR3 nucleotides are TGTGCCAGCAGCTTGTCCCGGAGTCAGCCCCAGCATTTT.

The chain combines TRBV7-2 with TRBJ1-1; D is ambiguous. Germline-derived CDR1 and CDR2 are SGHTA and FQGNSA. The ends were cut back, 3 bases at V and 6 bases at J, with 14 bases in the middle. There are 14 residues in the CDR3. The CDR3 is CASSFSRDRSEAFF. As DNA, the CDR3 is TGTGCCAGCAGCTTCTCCAGAGACCGCTCTGAAGCTTTCTTT. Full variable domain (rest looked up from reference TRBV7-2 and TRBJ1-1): GAGVSQSPSNKVTEKGKDVELRCDPISGHTALYWYRQSLGQGLEFLIYFQGNSAPDKSGLPSDRFSAERTGGSVSTLTIQRTQQEDSAVYLCASSFSRDRSEAFFGQGTRLTVV.

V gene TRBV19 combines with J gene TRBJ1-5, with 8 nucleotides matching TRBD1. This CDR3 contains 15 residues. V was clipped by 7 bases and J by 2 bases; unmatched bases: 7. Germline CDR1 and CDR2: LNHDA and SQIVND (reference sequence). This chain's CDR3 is CASNLDRAGNQPQHF. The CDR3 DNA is TGTGCCAGTAACTTGGACAGGGCAGGCAATCAGCCCCAGCATTTT.

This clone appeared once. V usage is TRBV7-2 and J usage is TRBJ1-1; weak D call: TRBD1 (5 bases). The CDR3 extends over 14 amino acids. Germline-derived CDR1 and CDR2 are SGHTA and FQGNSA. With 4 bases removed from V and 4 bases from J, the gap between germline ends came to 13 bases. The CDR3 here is CASSSLGGGTEAFF. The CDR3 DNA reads TGTGCCAGCAGCTCCCTTGGGGGTGGCACTGAAGCTTTCTTT.

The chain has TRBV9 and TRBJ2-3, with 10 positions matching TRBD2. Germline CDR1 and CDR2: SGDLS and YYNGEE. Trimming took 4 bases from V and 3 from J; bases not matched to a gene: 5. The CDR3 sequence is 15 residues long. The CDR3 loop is CASSPSGSLTDTQYF. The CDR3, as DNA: TGTGCCAGCAGCCCTAGCGGGAGTCTGACAGATACGCAGTATTTT.

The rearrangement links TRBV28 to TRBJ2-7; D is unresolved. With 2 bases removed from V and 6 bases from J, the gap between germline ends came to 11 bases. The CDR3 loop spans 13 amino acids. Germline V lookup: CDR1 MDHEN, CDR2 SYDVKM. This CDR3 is CASSLASLSEQYF. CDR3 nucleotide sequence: TGTGCCAGCAGTTTAGCCTCCCTCAGCGAGCAGTACTTC.

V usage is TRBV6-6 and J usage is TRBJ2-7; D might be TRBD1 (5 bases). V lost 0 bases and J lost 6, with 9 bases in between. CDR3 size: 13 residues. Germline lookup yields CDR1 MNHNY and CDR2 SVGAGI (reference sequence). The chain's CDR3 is CASSYSQGGEQYV. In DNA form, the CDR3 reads TGTGCCAGCAGTTACTCGCAGGGCGGCGAGCAGTACGTC.

The CDR3 DNA sequence: TGTGCCACCCTAAGGGGAAAGCCTGAGAACACTGAAGCTTTCTTT. As protein: CATLRGKPENTEAFF. The V gene is TRBV7-9, the J gene TRBJ1-1; D may be TRBD1 (5 bases). Per germline, CDR1 SEHNR and CDR2 FQNEAQ (reference sequence). The CDR3 totals 15 residues. The V gene lost 10 bases and the J gene lost 1 base, with 19 bases spanning the gap.

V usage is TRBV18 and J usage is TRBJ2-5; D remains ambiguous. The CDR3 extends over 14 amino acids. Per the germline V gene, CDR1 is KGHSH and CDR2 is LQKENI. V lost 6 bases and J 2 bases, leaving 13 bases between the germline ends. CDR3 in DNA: TGTGCCAGCTCGAAACGAAACGATCAAGAGACCCAGTACTTC. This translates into CASSKRNDQETQYF.

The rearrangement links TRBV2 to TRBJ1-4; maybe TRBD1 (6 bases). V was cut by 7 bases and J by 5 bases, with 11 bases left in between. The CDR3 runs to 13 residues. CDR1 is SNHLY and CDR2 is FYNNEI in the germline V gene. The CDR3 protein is CASTTGNNEKLFF. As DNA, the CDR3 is TGTGCCAGCACCACAGGGAACAATGAAAAACTGTTTTTT.

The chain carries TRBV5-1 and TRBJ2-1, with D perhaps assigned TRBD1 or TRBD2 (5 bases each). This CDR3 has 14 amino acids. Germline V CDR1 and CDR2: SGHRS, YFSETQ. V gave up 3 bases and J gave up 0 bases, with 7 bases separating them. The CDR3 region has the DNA TGCGCCAGCAGCTGGGGGAGCTCCTACAATGAGCAGTTCTTC. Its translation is CASSWGSSYNEQFF.

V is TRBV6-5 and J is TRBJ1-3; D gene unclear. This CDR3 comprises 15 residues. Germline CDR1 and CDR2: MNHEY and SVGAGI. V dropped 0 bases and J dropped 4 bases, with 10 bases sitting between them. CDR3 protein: CASSYSALLGNTIYF. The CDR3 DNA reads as TGTGCCAGCAGTTACTCGGCCTTGCTCGGAAACACCATATATTTT.

DNA for the CDR3: TGTGCCAGCAGCGTCGTGGGGGACAGATCAAACTATGGCTACACCTTC. Translation: CASSVVGDRSNYGYTF. J is TRBJ1-2 and V is TRBV9, with 7 bases fitting TRBD1. J was trimmed by 2 bases and V by 2 bases; bases with no gene match: 9. Germline assignment: CDR1 SGDLS and CDR2 YYNGEE. The CDR3 consists of 16 residues. Full variable domain (outside the CDR3, taken from reference TRBV9 and TRBJ1-2): DSGVTQTPKHLITATGQRVTLRCSPRSGDLSVYWYQQSLDQGLQFLIQYYNGEERAKGNILERFSAQQFPDLHSELNLSSLELGDSALYFCASSVVGDRSNYGYTFGSGTRLTVV.

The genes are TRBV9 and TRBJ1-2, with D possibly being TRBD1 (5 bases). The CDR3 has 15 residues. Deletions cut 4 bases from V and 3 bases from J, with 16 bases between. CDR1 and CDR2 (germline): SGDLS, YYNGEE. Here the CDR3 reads CASSPGGGIDYGYTF. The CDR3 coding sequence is TGTGCCAGCAGCCCCGGGGGGGGGATCGACTATGGCTACACCTTC.